A selection of T cell receptor beta chains follows, all from one sample in a study of T cell responses to AZD1222 COVID-19 vaccine. Method: immunoSEQ multiplex PCR; TCRdb's copy keeps in-frame clones and lacks some. The sample gives roughly 180,000 clones, roughly nine tenths of which show up once; over 1.5% is in the top ten. The sequencing here drew on peripheral blood, taken 28 days after the second AZD1222 dose. Source of these receptors: an adult who received the AZD1222 COVID-19 vaccine. The CDR3 runs from the conserved cysteine through the conserved F or W. A D gene is named only where the DNA matches it firmly. Size is stated for part of the rows, as once, few or many counts, or as a class when the clone is expanded.

d_call: TRBD1
j_call: TRBJ2-2
clone_size: .
v_call: TRBV5-1
cdr3_aa: CASSPSTGAPGELFF
cdr3_nt: TGCGCCAGCAGCCCCTCGACAGGGGCCCCCGGGGAGCTGTTTTTT

d_call: .
j_call: TRBJ1-2
clone_size: .
v_call: TRBV7-2
cdr3_aa: CASSLDFGVSRGYTF
cdr3_nt: TGTGCCAGCAGCTTAGATTTCGGGGTTAGTCGTGGCTACACCTTC

d_call: TRBD1
j_call: TRBJ1-4
clone_size: .
v_call: TRBV6-5
cdr3_aa: CASSPWTGNEKLFF
cdr3_nt: TGTGCCAGCAGCCCCTGGACAGGGAATGAAAAACTGTTTTTT

d_call: TRBD1
j_call: TRBJ2-2
clone_size: .
v_call: TRBV19
cdr3_aa: CASIGGTGSPGELFF
cdr3_nt: TGTGCCAGTATAGGGGGGACAGGGAGCCCCGGGGAGCTGTTTTTT

d_call: TRBD1
j_call: TRBJ1-5
clone_size: .
v_call: TRBV12-5
cdr3_aa: CASGLVKTGANQPQHF
cdr3_nt: TGTGCTAGTGGTTTGGTAAAAACAGGGGCCAATCAGCCCCAGCATTTT

d_call: .
j_call: TRBJ2-1
clone_size: .
v_call: TRBV20-1
cdr3_aa: CSASRTSYNEQFF
cdr3_nt: TGCAGTGCTAGTAGGACCTCCTACAATGAGCAGTTCTTC

d_call: TRBD1
j_call: TRBJ2-7
clone_size: .
v_call: TRBV10-1
cdr3_aa: CASSDGTGGYEQYF
cdr3_nt: TGCGCCAGCAGTGACGGGACAGGGGGATATGAGCAGTACTTC

d_call: .
j_call: TRBJ1-3
clone_size: .
v_call: TRBV30
cdr3_aa: CAWSEPGGGNTIYF
cdr3_nt: TGTGCCTGGAGTGAACCTGGCGGAGGAAACACCATATATTTT

d_call: .
j_call: TRBJ2-7
clone_size: .
v_call: TRBV11-2
cdr3_aa: CASSLGGEYEQYF
cdr3_nt: TGTGCCAGCAGCTTAGGAGGGGAGTACGAGCAGTACTTC

d_call: TRBD1
j_call: TRBJ1-6
clone_size: .
v_call: TRBV10-3
cdr3_aa: CAISGGDRGHSPLHF
cdr3_nt: TGTGCCATCAGTGGGGGGGACAGGGGCCATTCACCCCTCCACTTT

d_call: .
j_call: TRBJ2-3
clone_size: .
v_call: TRBV11-1
cdr3_aa: CASSLPRGRVADTQYF
cdr3_nt: TGTGCCAGCAGCTTACCTCGGGGGCGCGTCGCAGATACGCAGTATTTT

d_call: .
j_call: TRBJ1-2
clone_size: .
v_call: TRBV3-1/TRBV3-2
cdr3_aa: CASSPRLLRRYGYTF
cdr3_nt: TGTGCCAGCAGCCCCCGGCTTCTTCGGCGCTATGGCTACACCTTC

d_call: TRBD1
j_call: TRBJ1-1
clone_size: .
v_call: TRBV19
cdr3_aa: CASSKRGQGAGTQDTEAFF
cdr3_nt: TGTGCCAGTAGTAAAAGGGGTCAGGGGGCAGGGACCCAGGACACTGAAGCTTTCTTT

d_call: TRBD1
j_call: TRBJ2-7
clone_size: .
v_call: TRBV18
cdr3_aa: CASSLRTGGMDEQYF
cdr3_nt: TGTGCCAGCTCATTGAGGACAGGGGGAATGGACGAGCAGTACTTC

d_call: .
j_call: TRBJ2-7
clone_size: .
v_call: TRBV5-1
cdr3_aa: CASSFEDSYEQYF
cdr3_nt: TGCGCCAGCAGCTTCGAGGACTCCTACGAGCAGTACTTC

d_call: .
j_call: TRBJ1-1
clone_size: once
v_call: TRBV6-1
cdr3_aa: CACDNDGTEAFF
cdr3_nt: TGTGCCTGCGATAATGACGGCACTGAAGCTTTCTTT